The rows below give T cell receptor beta chains drawn from one sample of a study of shared clonotypes between healthy human individuals. Produced via immunoSEQ multiplex PCR; TCRdb's table is partial and in-frame only. The top ten clones hold 0.1% to 0.15% of a sample with some 2.1 million clones, roughly 94% of them seen once. Sequenced: naive CD4+ T cells sorted from blood. The source is a young man in good health. The CDR3 runs from the conserved cysteine through the conserved F or W. The D gene is left open where the match is weak. Rows give clone size only sometimes, using once, few, many, or a class for an expanded clone.

V gene	clone size	D gene	J gene	CDR3 protein	CDR3 DNA
TRBV5-1	-	-	TRBJ1-2	CASSLVAASSYGYTF	TGCGCCAGCAGCTTAGTCGCGGCCTCTAGCTATGGCTACACCTTC
TRBV27	-	TRBD1	TRBJ2-7	CASKSGTGPYEQYF	TGTGCCAGCAAGTCCGGGACAGGGCCCTACGAGCAGTACTTC
TRBV6-6	-	-	TRBJ2-3	CATGGVTSTDTQYF	TGTGCCACAGGCGGAGTAACCAGCACAGATACGCAGTATTTT
TRBV11-1	-	TRBD1	TRBJ2-1	CASSLGQGDMDEQFF	TGTGCCAGCAGCTTAGGACAGGGTGATATGGATGAGCAGTTCTTC
TRBV5-6	-	-	TRBJ1-6	CASSSYGVNNSPLHF	TGTGCCAGCAGCTCTTACGGAGTTAATAATTCACCCCTCCACTTT
TRBV5-4	once	-	TRBJ2-5	CASSLEGEETQYF	TGTGCCAGCAGTTTAGAGGGGGAAGAGACCCAGTACTTC
TRBV11-2	-	-	TRBJ1-6	CASSAGTGYSPLHF	TGTGCCAGCAGCGCAGGGACGGGGTATTCACCCCTCCACTTT
TRBV6-5	-	TRBD1	TRBJ1-1	CASSPDRATEAFF	TGTGCCAGCAGTCCCGACAGGGCCACTGAAGCTTTCTTT
TRBV5-5	-	-	TRBJ1-2	CASSPTWGAPNYGYTF	TGTGCCAGCAGCCCAACCTGGGGGGCGCCTAACTATGGCTACACCTTC
TRBV4-3	-	TRBD2	TRBJ2-5	CASSLGLAGYQETQYF	TGCGCCAGCAGCCTTGGACTAGCGGGCTACCAAGAGACCCAGTACTTC
TRBV2	-	-	TRBJ2-1	CASRDDRNEQFF	TGTGCCAGCAGAGACGACAGGAATGAGCAGTTCTTC
TRBV10-3	-	TRBD2	TRBJ2-7	CAISESGTSGYEQYF	TGTGCCATCAGTGAGTCTGGGACTAGCGGATACGAGCAGTACTTC
TRBV15	-	-	TRBJ2-7	CATSRPEPGAYEQYF	TGTGCCACCAGCAGACCTGAACCGGGGGCTTACGAGCAGTACTTC
TRBV19	-	-	TRBJ1-5	CASSIAGPGVSQPQHF	TGTGCCAGTAGTATAGCGGGGCCAGGGGTTTCCCAGCCCCAGCATTTT
TRBV7-9	-	TRBD2	TRBJ2-3	CASSLGTSGGYTDTQYF	TGTGCCAGCAGCCTAGGGACTAGCGGGGGGTACACAGATACGCAGTATTTT
TRBV19	few	-	TRBJ1-1	CASIALNTEAFF	TGTGCCAGTATTGCTTTGAACACTGAAGCTTTCTTT
TRBV19	-	-	TRBJ2-4	CASSKGGIQYF	TGTGCCAGTAGTAAGGGGGGCATTCAGTACTTC
TRBV18	-	-	TRBJ2-7	CASSPTSGREQYF	TGTGCCAGCTCACCGACGTCAGGGAGGGAGCAGTACTTC
TRBV28	-	-	TRBJ1-1	CASSFAGALNTEAFF	TGTGCCAGCAGTTTTGCCGGGGCCTTGAACACTGAAGCTTTCTTT
TRBV27	once	-	TRBJ1-6	CASRADTSYNSPLHF	TGTGCCAGCAGGGCCGATACCTCCTATAATTCACCCCTCCACTTT
TRBV9	once	TRBD2	TRBJ2-7	CASSELAGAEYEQYF	TGTGCCAGCAGCGAGCTAGCGGGAGCGGAGTACGAGCAGTACTTC
TRBV2	-	-	TRBJ2-1	CASMWANRDEQFF	TGTGCCAGCATGTGGGCTAACAGAGATGAGCAGTTCTTC
TRBV5-1	once	TRBD2	TRBJ2-3	CASSIGLAVNTDTQYF	TGCGCCAGCAGCATAGGACTAGCGGTTAACACAGATACGCAGTATTTT
TRBV7-7	-	TRBD1	TRBJ2-5	CASSPGSGQGARETQYF	TGTGCTAGCAGCCCGGGATCGGGACAGGGGGCTCGGGAGACCCAGTACTTC
TRBV6-6	-	-	TRBJ1-1	CASSSGQREAFF	TGTGCCAGCAGTTCCGGACAGCGCGAAGCTTTCTTT
TRBV7-8	-	-	TRBJ2-3	CASSSRGTDTQYF	TGTGCCAGCAGCTCCAGGGGCACAGATACGCAGTATTTT
TRBV30	-	TRBD1	TRBJ2-1	CAWSDRDNEQFF	TGTGCCTGGAGCGACAGGGACAATGAGCAGTTCTTC
TRBV19	-	TRBD2	TRBJ2-7	CASRRKRETVYEQYF	TGTGCCAGTAGACGCAAGCGGGAGACCGTCTACGAGCAGTACTTC
TRBV19	-	-	TRBJ1-5	CASSTTRGSNQPQHF	TGTGCCAGTAGTACCACCCGGGGCAGCAATCAGCCCCAGCATTTT
TRBV15	-	TRBD1	TRBJ2-7	CATSRVAILGQGAYEQYF	TGTGCCACCAGCAGGGTAGCGATTTTAGGACAGGGCGCCTACGAGCAGTACTTC
TRBV6-5	-	TRBD1	TRBJ1-2	CASSRTGTGVGYTF	TGTGCCAGCAGTAGAACCGGGACAGGGGTAGGCTACACCTTC
TRBV28	-	-	TRBJ2-3	CASRTRTDTQYF	TGTGCCAGCCGTACCCGCACAGATACGCAGTATTTT
TRBV12-5	-	TRBD1	TRBJ2-5	CASSAGQGFVETQYF	TGTGCTAGTTCCGCGGGACAGGGATTCGTGGAGACCCAGTACTTC
TRBV4-3	-	-	TRBJ1-2	CASSPEGGYGYTF	TGCGCCAGCAGTCCTGAGGGGGGCTATGGCTACACCTTC
TRBV13	-	TRBD2	TRBJ2-3	CASRVGTTHPMYTQYF	TGTGCCAGCAGGGTGGGGACTACCCATCCCATGTATACGCAGTATTTT
TRBV7-2	-	TRBD1	TRBJ1-3	CASSPGTGVSGNTIYF	TGTGCCAGCAGCCCCGGGACAGGAGTCTCTGGAAACACCATATATTTT
TRBV7-2	-	-	TRBJ1-4	CASSARSTNEKLFF	TGTGCCAGCAGCGCCCGGTCAACTAATGAAAAACTGTTTTTT
TRBV11-2	-	TRBD2	TRBJ2-3	CASSSNSGVGDTQYF	TGTGCCAGCAGCTCAAATAGCGGGGTGGGAGATACGCAGTATTTT
TRBV7-7	-	-	TRBJ2-1	CASSPSGVSAYNEQFF	TGTGCTAGCAGCCCGAGTGGGGTTAGTGCCTACAATGAGCAGTTCTTC
TRBV5-5	-	-	TRBJ1-2	CASSLQGLGYTF	TGTGCCAGCAGCTTGCAGGGCCTTGGCTACACCTTC
TRBV18	-	-	TRBJ1-3	CASSSRIDPGNTIYF	TGTGCCAGCTCATCGAGGATTGACCCTGGAAACACCATATATTTT
TRBV6-5	-	-	TRBJ1-1	CASRPGGVNTEAFF	TGTGCCAGCAGGCCGGGTGGGGTGAACACTGAAGCTTTCTTT
TRBV9	-	-	TRBJ1-2	CASSTHRDVRPPNYGYTF	TGTGCCAGCAGCACACACCGGGACGTTAGACCTCCTAACTATGGCTACACCTTC
TRBV6-1	few	-	TRBJ1-6	CASSVWAGKDSPLHF	TGTGCCAGCAGTGTCTGGGCAGGGAAGGATTCACCCCTCCACTTT